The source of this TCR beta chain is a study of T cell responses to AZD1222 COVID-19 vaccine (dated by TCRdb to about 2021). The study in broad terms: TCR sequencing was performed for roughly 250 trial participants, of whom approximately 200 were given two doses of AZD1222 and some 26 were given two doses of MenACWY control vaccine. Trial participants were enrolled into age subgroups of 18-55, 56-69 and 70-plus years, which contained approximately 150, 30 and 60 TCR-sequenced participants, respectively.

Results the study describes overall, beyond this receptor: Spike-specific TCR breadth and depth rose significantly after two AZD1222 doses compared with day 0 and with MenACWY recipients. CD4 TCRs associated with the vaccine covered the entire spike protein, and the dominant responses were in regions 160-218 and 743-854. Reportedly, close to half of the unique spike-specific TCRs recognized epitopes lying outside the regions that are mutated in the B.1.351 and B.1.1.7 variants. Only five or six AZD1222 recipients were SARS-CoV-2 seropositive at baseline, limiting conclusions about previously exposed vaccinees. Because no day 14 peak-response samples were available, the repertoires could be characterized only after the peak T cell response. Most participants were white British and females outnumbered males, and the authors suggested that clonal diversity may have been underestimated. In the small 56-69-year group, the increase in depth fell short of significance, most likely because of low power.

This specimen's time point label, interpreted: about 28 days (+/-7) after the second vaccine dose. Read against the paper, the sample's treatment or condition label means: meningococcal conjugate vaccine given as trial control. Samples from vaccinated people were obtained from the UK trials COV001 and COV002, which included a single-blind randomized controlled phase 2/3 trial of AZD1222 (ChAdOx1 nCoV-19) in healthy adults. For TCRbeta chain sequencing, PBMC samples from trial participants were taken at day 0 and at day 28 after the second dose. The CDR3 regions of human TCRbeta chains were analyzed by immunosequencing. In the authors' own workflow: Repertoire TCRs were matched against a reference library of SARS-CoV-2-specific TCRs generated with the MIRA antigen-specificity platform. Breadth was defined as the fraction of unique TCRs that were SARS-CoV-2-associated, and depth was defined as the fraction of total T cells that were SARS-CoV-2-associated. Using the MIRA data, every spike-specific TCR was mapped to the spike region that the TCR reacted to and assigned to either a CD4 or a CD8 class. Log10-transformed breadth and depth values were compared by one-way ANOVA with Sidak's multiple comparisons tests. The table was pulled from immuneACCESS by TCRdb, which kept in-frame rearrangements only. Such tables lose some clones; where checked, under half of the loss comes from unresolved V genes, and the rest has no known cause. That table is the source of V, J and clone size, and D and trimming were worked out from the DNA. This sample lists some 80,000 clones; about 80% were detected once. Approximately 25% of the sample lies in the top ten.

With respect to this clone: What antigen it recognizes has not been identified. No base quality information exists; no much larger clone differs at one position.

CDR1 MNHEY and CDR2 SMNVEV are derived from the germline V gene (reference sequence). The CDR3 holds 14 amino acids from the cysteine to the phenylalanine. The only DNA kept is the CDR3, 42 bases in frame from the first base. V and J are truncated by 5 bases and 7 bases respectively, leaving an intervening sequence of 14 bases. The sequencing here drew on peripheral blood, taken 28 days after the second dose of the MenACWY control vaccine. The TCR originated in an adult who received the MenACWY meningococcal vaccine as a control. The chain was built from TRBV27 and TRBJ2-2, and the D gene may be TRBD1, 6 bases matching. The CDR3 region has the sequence CASSAYRANGELFF. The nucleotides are TGTGCCAGCAGTGCGTACAGGGCGAACGGGGAGCTGTTTTTT.